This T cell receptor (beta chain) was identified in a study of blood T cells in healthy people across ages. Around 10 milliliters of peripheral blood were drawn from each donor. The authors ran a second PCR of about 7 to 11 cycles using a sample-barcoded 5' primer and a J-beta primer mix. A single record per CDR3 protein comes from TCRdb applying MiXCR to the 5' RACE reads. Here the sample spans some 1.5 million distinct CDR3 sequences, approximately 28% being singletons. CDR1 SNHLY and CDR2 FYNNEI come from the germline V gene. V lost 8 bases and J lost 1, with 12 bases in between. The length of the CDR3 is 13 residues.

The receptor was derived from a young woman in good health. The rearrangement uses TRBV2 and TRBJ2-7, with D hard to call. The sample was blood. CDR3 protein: CASSRADSYEQYF. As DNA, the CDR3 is TGTGCCAGCTCCCGGGCGGATTCCTACGAGCAGTACTTC. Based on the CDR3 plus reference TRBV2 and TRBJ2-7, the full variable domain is EPEVTQTPSHQVTQMGQEVILRCVPISNHLYFYWYRQILGQKVEFLVSFYNNEISEKSEIFDDQFSVERPDGSNFTLKIRSTKLEDSAMYFCASSRADSYEQYFGPGTRLTVT.